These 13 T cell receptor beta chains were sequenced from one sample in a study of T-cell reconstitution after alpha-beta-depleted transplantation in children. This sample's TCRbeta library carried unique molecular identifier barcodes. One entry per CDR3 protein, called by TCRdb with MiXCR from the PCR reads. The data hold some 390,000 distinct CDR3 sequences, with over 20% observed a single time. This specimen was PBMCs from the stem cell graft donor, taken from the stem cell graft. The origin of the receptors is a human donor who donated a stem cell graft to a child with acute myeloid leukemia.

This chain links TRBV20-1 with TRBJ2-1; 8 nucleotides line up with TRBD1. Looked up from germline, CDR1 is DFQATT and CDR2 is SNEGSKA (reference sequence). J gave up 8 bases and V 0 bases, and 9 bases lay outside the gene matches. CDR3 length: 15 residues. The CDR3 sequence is CSARDPGQVDDEQFF. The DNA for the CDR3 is TGCAGTGCTAGAGATCCGGGACAGGTCGACGATGAGCAGTTCTTC.

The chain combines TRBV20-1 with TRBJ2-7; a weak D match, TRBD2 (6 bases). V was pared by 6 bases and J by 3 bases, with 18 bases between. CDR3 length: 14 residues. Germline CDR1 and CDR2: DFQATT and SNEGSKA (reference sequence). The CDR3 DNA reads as TGCAGTGCCCAACGTGGGGCGGGAAGCTACGAGCAGTACTTC. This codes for CSAQRGAGSYEQYF.

The CDR3, as DNA: TGTGCCAGCAGCCGGCTTTCTGGGGCCAACGTCCTGACTTTC. It codes for CASSRLSGANVLTF. The chain has TRBV7-8 and TRBJ2-6, with no clear D. Looked up from germline, CDR1 is SGHVS and CDR2 is FQNEAQ. This CDR3 region has 14 residues. The V end lost 5 bases, the J end lost 1 base, and 6 bases lay between the germline ends.

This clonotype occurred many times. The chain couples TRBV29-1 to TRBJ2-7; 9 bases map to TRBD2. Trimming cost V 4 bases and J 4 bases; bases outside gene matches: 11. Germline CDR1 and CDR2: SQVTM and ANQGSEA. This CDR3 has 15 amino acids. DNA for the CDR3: TGCAGCGTTGTCTACCGGGCTAGCGGGAATTACGAGCAGTACTTC. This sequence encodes CSVVYRASGNYEQYF.

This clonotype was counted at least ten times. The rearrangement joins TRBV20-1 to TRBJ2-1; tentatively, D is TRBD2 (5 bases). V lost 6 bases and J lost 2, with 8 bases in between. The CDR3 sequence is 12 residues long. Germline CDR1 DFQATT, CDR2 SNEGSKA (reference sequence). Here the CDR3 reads CSAPGTYNEQFF. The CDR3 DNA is TGCAGTGCCCCGGGGACCTACAATGAGCAGTTCTTC.

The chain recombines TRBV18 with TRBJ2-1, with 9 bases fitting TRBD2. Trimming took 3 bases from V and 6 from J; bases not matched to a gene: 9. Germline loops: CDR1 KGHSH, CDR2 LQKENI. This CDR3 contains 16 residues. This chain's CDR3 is CASSPLGLAGSNEQFF. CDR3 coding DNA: TGTGCCAGCTCACCTTTGGGCCTAGCGGGGAGCAATGAGCAGTTCTTC.

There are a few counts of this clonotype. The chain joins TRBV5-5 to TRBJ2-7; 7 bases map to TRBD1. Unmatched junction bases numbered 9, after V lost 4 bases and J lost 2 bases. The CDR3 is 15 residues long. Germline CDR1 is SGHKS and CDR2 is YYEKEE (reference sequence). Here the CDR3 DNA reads TGTGCCAGCAGCCGGGACAGCCGTCCTACCTACGAGCAGTACTTC. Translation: CASSRDSRPTYEQYF.

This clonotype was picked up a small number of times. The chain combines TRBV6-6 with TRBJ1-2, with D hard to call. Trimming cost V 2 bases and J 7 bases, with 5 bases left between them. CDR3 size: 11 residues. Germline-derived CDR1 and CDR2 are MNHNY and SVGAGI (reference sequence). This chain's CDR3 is CASSYGVGYTF. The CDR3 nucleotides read TGTGCCAGCAGTTACGGGGTTGGCTACACCTTC.

CDR3 amino acids: CASGPLAAPEQFF. CDR3 nucleotide sequence: TGTGCCAGCGGCCCTCTAGCAGCTCCTGAGCAGTTCTTC. This chain links TRBV2 with TRBJ2-1, with D tentatively TRBD2 (5 bases). The CDR3 is made up of 13 amino acids. The germline V and J ends were trimmed by 8 bases and 9 bases, with 17 bases remaining between them. Germline-derived CDR1 and CDR2 are SNHLY and FYNNEI.

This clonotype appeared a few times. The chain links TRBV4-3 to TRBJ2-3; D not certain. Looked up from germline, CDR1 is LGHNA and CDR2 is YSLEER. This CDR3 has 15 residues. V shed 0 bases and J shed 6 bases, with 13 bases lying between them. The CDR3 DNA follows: TGCGCCAGCAGCCAAGATTGGGCTTCGTCGGATACGCAGTATTTT. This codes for CASSQDWASSDTQYF.

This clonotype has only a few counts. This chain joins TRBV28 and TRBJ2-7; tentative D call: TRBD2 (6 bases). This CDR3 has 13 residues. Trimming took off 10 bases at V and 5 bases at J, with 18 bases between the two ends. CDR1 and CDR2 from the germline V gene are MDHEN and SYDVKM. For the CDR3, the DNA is TGTGCCACAGGAGCCGGGAGATGGGACGAGCAGTACTTC. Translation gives CATGAGRWDEQYF.

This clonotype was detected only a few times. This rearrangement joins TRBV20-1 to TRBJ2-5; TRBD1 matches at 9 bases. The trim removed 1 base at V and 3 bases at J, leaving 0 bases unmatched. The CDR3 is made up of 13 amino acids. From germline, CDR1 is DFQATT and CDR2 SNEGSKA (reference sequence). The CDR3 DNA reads TGCAGTGCTAGAGGGACAGGGGAAGAGACCCAGTACTTC. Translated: CSARGTGEETQYF.

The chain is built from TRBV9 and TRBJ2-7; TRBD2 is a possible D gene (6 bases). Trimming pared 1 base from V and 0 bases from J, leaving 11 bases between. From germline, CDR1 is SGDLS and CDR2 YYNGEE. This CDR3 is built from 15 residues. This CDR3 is CASSVSTGLSYEQYF. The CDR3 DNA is TGTGCCAGCAGCGTATCAACGGGACTCTCCTACGAGCAGTACTTC.